This TCR beta chain was identified in a study of T cell repertoires in cytomegalovirus infection. About the study: CMV epitopes that were recently identified and HLA-C-restricted were used alongside well-studied HLA-B-restricted ones. Carrying CMV and the relevant HLA type showed in public TCR beta signatures. Study-wide findings and caveats: HLA-C-restricted TCR beta clonotypes specific for CMV led the ex vivo response. Totalled public TCR beta family frequency picked out people who carried CMV plus the relevant HLA.

A remark on this clonotype: The antigen remains unidentified.

Germline loops: CDR1 SEHNR, CDR2 FQNEAQ (reference sequence). The CDR3 spans 14 residues. Between the trimmed V and J ends, which lost 3 bases and 8 bases, there was a span of 11 bases. TCRdb re-called the reads with MiXCR, one entry per CDR3 protein. The table lists 55,000 to 85,000 distinct CDR3 sequences, 20% of them singletons, with about 63% in the top ten. The TCR originated in a human donor in good health (CMV status not recorded). Some clones in this sample may be carry-over from other donors' samples. Sequencing was performed on CD8+ T cells from cultured PBMCs, taken from culture after CMV antigen stimulation. The V call is TRBV7-9, the J call TRBJ1-6; possible D gene TRBD1, 6 bases. The CDR3 DNA reads as TGTGCCAGCAGCTTTACCAGGGGCGATTCACCCCTCCACTTT. Amino acid sequence: CASSFTRGDSPLHF.